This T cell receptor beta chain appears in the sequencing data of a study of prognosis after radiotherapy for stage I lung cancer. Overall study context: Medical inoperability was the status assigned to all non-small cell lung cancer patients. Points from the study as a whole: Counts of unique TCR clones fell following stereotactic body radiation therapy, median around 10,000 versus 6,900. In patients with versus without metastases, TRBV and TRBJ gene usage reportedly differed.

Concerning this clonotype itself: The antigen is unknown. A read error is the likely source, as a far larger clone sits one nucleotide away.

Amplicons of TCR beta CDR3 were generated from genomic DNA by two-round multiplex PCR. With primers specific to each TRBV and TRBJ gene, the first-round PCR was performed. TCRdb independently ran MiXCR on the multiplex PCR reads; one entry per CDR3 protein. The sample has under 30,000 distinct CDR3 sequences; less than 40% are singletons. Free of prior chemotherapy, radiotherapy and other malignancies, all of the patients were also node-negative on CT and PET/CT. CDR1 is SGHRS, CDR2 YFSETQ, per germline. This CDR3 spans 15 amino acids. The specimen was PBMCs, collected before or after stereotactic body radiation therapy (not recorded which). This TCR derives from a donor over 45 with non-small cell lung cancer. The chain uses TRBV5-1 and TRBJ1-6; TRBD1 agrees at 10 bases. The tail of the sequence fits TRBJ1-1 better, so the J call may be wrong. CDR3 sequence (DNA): TGCGCCAGCAGCCGGGACAGGGGAATGAACATTGAAGCTTTCTTT. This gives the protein CASSRDRGMNIEAFF.